These 23 T cell receptor beta chains were all obtained from the same sample, sequenced in a study of Graves' ophthalmopathy and Graves' hyperthyroidism. RNA transcripts were the source from which TCR beta CDR3 regions were amplified. HTBI-primed RT-PCR formed the first round, and a multiplex PCR formed the second. TCRdb reanalysed the multiplex PCR reads using MiXCR and keeps one entry per CDR3 protein. The repertoire holds about 220,000 distinct CDR3 sequences, roughly 21% seen once, with around 45% in the top ten. The material sequenced was peripheral blood. The receptors stem from a woman in her 50s with Graves' ophthalmopathy.

At least ten counts were recorded for this clonotype. CDR3 amino acids: CASSSGLAPIQETQYF. In DNA, the CDR3 is TGTGCCAGCAGCTCCGGACTAGCGCCTATCCAAGAGACCCAGTACTTC. The chain is built from TRBV7-9 and TRBJ2-5; TRBD2 agrees at 9 bases. CDR3 length equals 16 residues. The junction had 7 bases not matched to a gene; V was cut back by 4 bases and J by 1 base. CDR1 SEHNR and CDR2 FQNEAQ come from the germline V gene (reference sequence).

CDR3 amino acids: CASSLAAAGGGETQYF. The CDR3 DNA reads TGTGCCAGCAGCTTAGCCGCAGCGGGAGGTGGAGAGACCCAGTACTTC. V usage is TRBV7-8 and J usage is TRBJ2-5; 9 bases align to TRBD2. The CDR3 has 16 residues. Germline loops: CDR1 SGHVS, CDR2 FQNEAQ. The ends lost 0 bases at V and 4 bases at J; junction bases unmatched: 6.

There are many counts of this clonotype. CDR3 region: CASSLGGPGGGKNTEAFF. Written as DNA, the CDR3 is TGCGCCAGCAGCTTGGGGGGGCCAGGGGGCGGAAAGAACACTGAAGCTTTCTTT. The V and J genes are TRBV5-1 and TRBJ1-1, with TRBD1 matching 8 bases. Germline CDR1 and CDR2: SGHRS and YFSETQ. With 0 bases clipped from V and 1 base from J, the junction kept 11 bases outside the gene matches. CDR3 size: 18 residues.

This clonotype was seen ten or more times. CDR3 residues: CASSLDGTSNQPQHF. The CDR3 region has the DNA TGCGCCAGCAGCTTGGATGGAACGAGCAATCAGCCCCAGCATTTT. V and J are TRBV5-1 and TRBJ1-5; D ambiguous. This CDR3 comprises 15 residues. The V gene's germline CDR1 is SGHRS and CDR2 YFSETQ. V lost 0 bases and J 1 base, leaving 8 bases between the germline ends.

This clonotype was detected ten times or more. The chain links TRBV19 to TRBJ2-7; TRBD2 matches 16 bases. From germline, CDR1 is LNHDA and CDR2 SQIVND (reference sequence). The V and J ends lost 9 bases and 5 bases, in that order; junction bases with no gene match: 10. This CDR3 has 16 residues. CDR3: CASYGTSGRGVNEQYF. As DNA, the CDR3 is TGTGCCAGCTACGGGACTAGCGGGAGGGGAGTCAACGAGCAGTACTTC.

This clonotype was seen at least ten times. The V and J genes are TRBV20-1 and TRBJ2-7, with D possibly TRBD2 on 7 matching bases. V dropped 7 bases and J dropped 3 bases, with 25 bases sitting between them. CDR3 size: 16 residues. Germline values: CDR1 DFQATT, CDR2 SNEGSKA (reference sequence). The DNA of the CDR3 is TGCAGTGTTAGTCCTATTTCGGGGGGCCATAACTACGAGCAGTACTTC. It encodes CSVSPISGGHNYEQYF.

This clonotype was seen ten or more times. The chain carries TRBV7-2 and TRBJ1-2, with a tentative D call TRBD1 (5 bases). V was shortened by 7 bases and J by 3 bases, with 15 bases between the two germline ends. CDR1 and CDR2 (germline): SGHTA, FQGNSA. This CDR3 comprises 14 residues. The CDR3 region is CASTPGLGYYGYTF. The DNA of the CDR3 is TGTGCCAGCACCCCAGGGTTGGGGTACTATGGCTACACCTTC.

Points on this clonotype: At one of its ends the junction is not consistent with the germline gene, which may arise from a read error. V gene TRBV12-3 or TRBV12-4 combines with J gene TRBJ1-5, with D possibly TRBD1 on 5 matching bases. This CDR3 spans 14 amino acids. The CDR3 is CASSTVRVRRPQPF. As DNA, the CDR3 is TGTGCCAGCAGCACGGTCAGGGTCCGTCGGCCCCAGCCTTTT.

Ten or more counts support this clonotype. The chain recombines TRBV7-3 with TRBJ1-1; D not certain. Germline CDR1 is SGHTA and CDR2 is FQGTGA. CDR3 length: 13 amino acids. Trimming removed 1 base at V and 0 bases at J, with 3 bases between. The chain's CDR3 is CASSLNVNTEAFF. The CDR3 DNA is TGTGCCAGCAGCTTAAATGTGAACACTGAAGCTTTCTTT.

This clonotype was picked up many times. V is TRBV18 and J is TRBJ1-1; TRBD1 might be the D (5 bases). The CDR3 runs to 13 residues. Germline CDR1 KGHSH, CDR2 LQKENI. V was trimmed by 6 bases and J by 3 bases, leaving 11 bases between them. Here the CDR3 DNA reads TGTGCCAGCTCTCCGACAGACGACACTGAAGCTTTCTTT. The encoded protein is CASSPTDDTEAFF.

This clonotype was detected many times. The rearrangement uses TRBV20-1 and TRBJ2-7, with 11 bases fitting TRBD2. V lost 7 bases to trimming and J lost 1 base; unmatched junction nucleotides: 6. Per germline, CDR1 DFQATT and CDR2 SNEGSKA (reference sequence). The CDR3 extends over 14 amino acids. The CDR3 region is CSVGGLAESYEQYF. The CDR3 nucleotides are TGCAGTGTTGGGGGACTAGCGGAGTCCTACGAGCAGTACTTC.

This clonotype occurred a few times. The chain employs TRBV6-5 and TRBJ2-2, with unresolved D. The V gene lost 2 bases and the J gene lost 5 bases, with 6 bases spanning the gap. Germline lookup yields CDR1 MNHEY and CDR2 SVGAGI. The CDR3 loop spans 13 amino acids. The CDR3 protein is CASSYSATGELFF. The CDR3 bases are TGTGCCAGCAGTTACAGCGCTACCGGGGAGCTGTTTTTT.

This clonotype was seen ten or more times. V usage is TRBV12-3 or TRBV12-4 and J usage is TRBJ1-5, with TRBD1 matching over 7 bases. The length of the CDR3 is 14 residues. With 6 bases clipped from V and 10 bases from J, the junction kept 12 bases outside the gene matches. The CDR3 region is CASREDRRWYPQHF. The CDR3 DNA reads TGTGCCAGCAGAGAGGACAGGAGATGGTATCCCCAGCATTTT.

This clonotype was detected many times. The gene calls are TRBV12-3 or TRBV12-4 and TRBJ2-4; 8 nucleotides agree with TRBD1. The CDR3 is made up of 15 amino acids. Germline trimming cut 3 bases from V and 4 bases from J; bases unmatched to any gene: 5. The CDR3: CASSFPTGEKNIQYF. DNA for the CDR3: TGTGCCAGCAGTTTCCCGACAGGGGAAAAAAACATTCAGTACTTC.

This clonotype was found many times. The genes are TRBV19 and TRBJ1-2; weak D call: TRBD1 (5 bases). The germline V gene has CDR1 LNHDA and CDR2 SQIVND (reference sequence). The ends were cut back, 6 bases at V and 4 bases at J, with 9 bases in the middle. CDR3 length: 12 amino acids. The CDR3 region is CASSPGIYGYTF. In DNA form, the CDR3 reads TGTGCCAGTAGCCCAGGGATCTATGGCTACACCTTC. Together with reference TRBV19 and TRBJ1-2, the CDR3 gives the full variable domain: DGGITQSPKYLFRKEGQNVTLSCEQNLNHDAMYWYRQDPGQGLRLIYYSQIVNDFQKGDIAEGYSVSREKKESFPLTVTSAQKNPTAFYLCASSPGIYGYTFGSGTRLTVV.

This clonotype occurred once. This rearrangement joins TRBV11-3 to TRBJ1-1, with 9 positions matching TRBD1. The ends lost 4 bases at V and 8 bases at J; junction bases unmatched: 5. Per germline, CDR1 SGHNT and CDR2 YENEEA. CDR3 length: 13 residues. The CDR3 loop reads CASSSDRGVEAFF. CDR3 nucleotides: TGTGCCAGCAGCTCGGACAGGGGCGTCGAAGCTTTCTTT.

This chain joins TRBV5-1 and TRBJ2-2, with unresolved D. The V end was cut by 4 bases, the J end by 5 bases, with 12 bases between. The CDR3 runs 14 residues. Per germline, CDR1 SGHRS and CDR2 YFSETQ. The CDR3 nucleotides are TGCGCCAGCAGCGTCAGAGGTTGGACCGGGGAGCTGTTTTTT. Its protein product is CASSVRGWTGELFF.

In its sample, this clonotype was seen many times. The chain combines TRBV30 with TRBJ1-6, with D tentatively TRBD1 (5 bases). Deletions cut 3 bases from V and 10 bases from J, with 16 bases between. This CDR3 region has 14 residues. From germline, CDR1 is GTSNPN and CDR2 SVGIG (reference sequence). The CDR3 protein is CAWRGDSRQSPLHF. The CDR3 nucleotides are TGTGCCTGGAGGGGGGACTCGAGACAGTCACCCCTCCACTTT.

This clonotype has ten or more counts. The rearrangement joins TRBV15 to TRBJ1-2; D call uncertain. This CDR3 has 14 residues. The germline V gene encodes CDR1 LNHNV and CDR2 YYDKDF (reference sequence). With 3 bases removed from V and 5 bases from J, the gap between germline ends came to 13 bases. The CDR3 DNA reads TGTGCCACCAGCAGTTTAGCCGGAAGGTATGGCTACACCTTC. Translating it yields CATSSLAGRYGYTF.

The genes are TRBV6-1 and TRBJ1-5; TRBD1 might be the D (6 bases). From germline, CDR1 is MNHNS and CDR2 SASEGT. This CDR3 has 14 amino acids. V dropped 6 bases and J dropped 1 base, with 10 bases sitting between them. CDR3 nucleotides: TGTGCCAGCAGGGGACAAATAAGCAATCAGCCCCAGCATTTT. It is translated as CASRGQISNQPQHF.

This clonotype has a count of ten or more. The rearrangement joins TRBV6-1 to TRBJ1-1; TRBD1 aligns across 7 bases. CDR1 is MNHNS, CDR2 SASEGT, per germline. V lost 3 bases to trimming and J lost 11 bases; unmatched junction nucleotides: 12. The CDR3 consists of 14 residues. The CDR3 here is CASSDRQGYLGAFF. DNA of the CDR3: TGTGCCAGCAGTGACAGACAGGGTTACCTCGGGGCTTTCTTT.

Concerning this clonotype itself: This may be a read error, as it is one base from a much larger clone. The rearrangement links TRBV19 to TRBJ2-2; D remains ambiguous. The germline V gene encodes CDR1 LNHDA and CDR2 SQIVND (reference sequence). With 6 bases removed from V and 9 bases from J, the gap between germline ends came to 14 bases. CDR3 length: 13 residues. The CDR3 spells CASRSTLSWELFF. In DNA form, the CDR3 reads TGTGCCAGTAGGAGCACCTTGTCCTGGGAGCTGTTTTTT.

The chain is built from TRBV6-1 and TRBJ2-5; TRBD2 is a possible D gene (5 bases). The CDR3 has 15 amino acids. V was clipped by 8 bases and J by 2 bases, with 18 bases between them. In germline, CDR1 is MNHNS, CDR2 SASEGT. The CDR3 is CASSTREGRQETQYF. Written as DNA, the CDR3 is TGTGCCAGCTCTACCCGTGAGGGTCGGCAAGAGACCCAGTACTTC.